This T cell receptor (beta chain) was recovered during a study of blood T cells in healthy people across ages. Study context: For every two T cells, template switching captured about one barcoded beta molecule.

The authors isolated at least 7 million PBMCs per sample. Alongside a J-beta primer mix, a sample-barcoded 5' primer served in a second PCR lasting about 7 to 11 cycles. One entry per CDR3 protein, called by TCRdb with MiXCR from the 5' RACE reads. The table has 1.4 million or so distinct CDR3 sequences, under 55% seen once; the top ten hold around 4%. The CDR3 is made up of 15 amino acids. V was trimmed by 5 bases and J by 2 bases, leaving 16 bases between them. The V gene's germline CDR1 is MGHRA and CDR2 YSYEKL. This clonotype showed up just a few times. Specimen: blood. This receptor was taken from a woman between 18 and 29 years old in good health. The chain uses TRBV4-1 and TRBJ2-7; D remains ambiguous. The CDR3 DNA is TGCGCCAGCAGCTCCTCCTTGGGCAGGACCTACGAGCAGTACTTC. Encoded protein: CASSSSLGRTYEQYF.